This T cell receptor (beta chain) was recovered during a study of CD8+CD57+ T cells in acquired aplastic anemia. Overall study results and limits: Patient and control CD8+ Simpson's diversity was not significantly different. A set of approximately 29 CD8+ CDR3 sequences was shared between patients and controls, and these sequences appeared highly expressed in patients.

Trimming at V came to 5 bases and at J to 2 bases, leaving 7 bases not matched to a gene. The CDR3 runs 16 residues. Per the germline V gene, CDR1 is LNHNV and CDR2 is YYDKDF (reference sequence). Profiling that covered TCR beta VDJ and CDR3 relied on genomic DNA as its template. TCRdb called the reads again in MiXCR, with one record for every CDR3 protein. The sample shows about 110,000 distinct CDR3 sequences, 51% of them seen only once. Regarding this clonotype: Its specificity is not known.

The sequence came from a human donor in good health, serving as a control. Sequencing used sorted CD4+, CD8+, or CD8+CD57+ T cells (not recorded which) from PBMCs. The chain employs TRBV15 and TRBJ2-1, with 9 bases lining up with TRBD1. CDR3 nucleotide sequence: TGTGCCACCAGCCGAGGAAGACAGGGGGCCTACAATGAGCAGTTCTTC. Translated: CATSRGRQGAYNEQFF. Variable domain in full (rest from reference TRBV15 and TRBJ2-1): DAMVIQNPRYQVTQFGKPVTLSCSQTLNHNVMYWYQQKSSQAPKLLFHYYDKDFNNEADTPDNFQSRRPNTSFCFLDIRSPGLGDTAMYLCATSRGRQGAYNEQFFGPGTRLTVL.